Below, 22 T cell receptor beta chains from the same sample are listed, as sequenced in a study of OX40 agonist ivuxolimab in advanced cancers. Repertoires were generated with immunoSEQ multiplex PCR, while TCRdb's copy carries only in-frame clones and drops some. Among more than 75,000 clones listed, about 88% were seen once. The sample in question was CD4+ or CD8+ T cells sorted from blood, obtained in a trial of the OX40 agonist ivuxolimab. The receptors were sampled from an adult with an advanced solid tumor such as melanoma, head and neck, liver or kidney cancer.

The J gene is TRBJ1-2, the V gene TRBV4-1; D is possibly TRBD1 (6 bases). This CDR3 is built from 15 residues. CDR1 is MGHRA and CDR2 is YSYEKL in the germline V gene. Trimming left V 0 bases short and J 4 bases short, with 12 bases between. The DNA for the CDR3 is TGCGCCAGCAGCCAAGATATACAGGGCCCCTATGGCTACACCTTC. It is translated as CASSQDIQGPYGYTF.

This clone was picked up a small number of times. The chain links TRBV7-8 to TRBJ2-7; TRBD1 aligns across 8 bases. This CDR3 contains 12 residues. V was pared by 5 bases and J by 6 bases, with 3 bases of the junction left unmatched. The germline V gene has CDR1 SGHVS and CDR2 FQNEAQ. The CDR3: CASSGQGREQYF. CDR3 nucleotides: TGTGCCAGCAGCGGACAGGGTCGCGAGCAGTACTTC.

This clone has just one count. This chain links TRBV6-6 with TRBJ1-1; D not certain. This CDR3 spans 12 amino acids. CDR1 is MNHNY, CDR2 SVGAGI, per germline (reference sequence). V shed 2 bases and J shed 7 bases, with 8 bases lying between them. The CDR3 DNA reads TGTGCCAGCAGTTACAGCTCGAGTGAAGCTTTCTTT. It yields the protein CASSYSSSEAFF.

This clone was picked up one time. J is TRBJ1-2 and V is TRBV19, with a possible D match to TRBD1 (5 bases). CDR3 length: 13 residues. CDR1 and CDR2 from the germline V gene are LNHDA and SQIVND (reference sequence). Trimming took off 8 bases at V and 4 bases at J, with 14 bases between the two ends. The CDR3 protein is CASLRQPSYGYTF. The CDR3 coding sequence is TGTGCCAGTCTTAGACAGCCGAGCTATGGCTACACCTTC.

The V and J genes are TRBV10-3 and TRBJ2-6; D is perhaps TRBD1 (6 bases). Germline V gene data show CDR1 as ENHRY and CDR2 as SYGVKD. The CDR3 sequence is 15 residues long. Trimming took 8 bases from V and 2 from J, leaving 13 bases between them. CDR3 in amino acids: CAIQQGITGANVLTF. As DNA, the CDR3 is TGTGCCATCCAACAGGGAATCACTGGGGCCAACGTCCTGACTTTC.

The V call is TRBV9, the J call TRBJ1-3, with TRBD1 as a possible D gene (6 bases). Germline assignment: CDR1 SGDLS and CDR2 YYNGEE. The ends were cut back, 3 bases at V and 3 bases at J, with 13 bases in the middle. The CDR3 length is 15 residues. The CDR3 protein is CASSASGENGNTIYF. The CDR3 DNA reads TGTGCCAGCAGCGCATCAGGGGAGAATGGAAACACCATATATTTT.

This clone was recorded once. The gene calls are TRBV2 and TRBJ2-7, with 8 bases lining up with TRBD1. This CDR3 has 14 residues. The V segment lost 4 bases and the J segment 2 bases; nucleotides outside the gene matches: 4. Germline loops: CDR1 SNHLY, CDR2 FYNNEI. The CDR3 bases are TGTGCCAGCAGTGTGGCCAGGGGGCCCTACGAGCAGTACTTC. It specifies CASSVARGPYEQYF.

This clone was observed a single time. The chain is built from TRBV5-4 and TRBJ1-4, with TRBD1 matching over 8 bases. V lost 5 bases, J lost 7 bases, and 4 bases stayed unmatched. Looked up from germline, CDR1 is SGHNT and CDR2 is YYREEE (reference sequence). The CDR3 extends over 13 amino acids. This chain's CDR3 is CASSADRGEKLFF. CDR3 DNA sequence: TGTGCCAGCAGTGCTGACAGGGGTGAAAAACTGTTTTTT.

The sample holds a few counts of this clone. The gene calls are TRBV29-1 and TRBJ1-1; no firm D call. The V gene's germline CDR1 is SQVTM and CDR2 ANQGSEA. The length of the CDR3 is 12 residues. The germline V and J ends were trimmed by 1 base and 5 bases, with 8 bases remaining between them. This chain's CDR3 is CSVEASGTEAFF. The CDR3 nucleotides read TGCAGCGTTGAAGCCTCTGGAACTGAAGCTTTCTTT.

The chain has TRBV9 and TRBJ2-1; D gene uncertain. V gave up 4 bases and J gave up 0 bases, with 11 bases separating them. The CDR3 has 15 residues. CDR1 is SGDLS and CDR2 is YYNGEE in the germline V gene. CDR3 in amino acids: CASSSQMSSYNEQFF. The DNA of the CDR3 is TGTGCCAGCAGCTCCCAGATGAGCTCCTACAATGAGCAGTTCTTC.

The CDR3 region is CASSLAPMQGAYEKLFF. In nucleotides, the CDR3 is TGTGCCAGCAGCTTAGCGCCAATGCAGGGGGCCTATGAAAAACTGTTTTTT. The V and J genes are TRBV7-2 and TRBJ1-4; 8 bases fit TRBD1. The CDR3 length is 17 residues. Germline V lookup: CDR1 SGHTA, CDR2 FQGNSA. After removal of 0 bases from V and 6 bases from J, the junction contained 9 bases not matched to a gene.

V usage is TRBV7-6 and J usage is TRBJ1-4; 7 nucleotides match TRBD1. The CDR3 length is 15 residues. Trimming removed 1 base from V and 3 bases from J; junction bases left unmatched: 2. Germline CDR1 reads SGHVS; CDR2 reads FNYEAQ. CDR3 amino acids: CASSLGGQPNEKLFF. In DNA, the CDR3 is TGTGCCAGCAGCTTAGGGGGACAGCCTAATGAAAAACTGTTTTTT. Using reference TRBV7-6 and TRBJ1-4 for the parts outside the CDR3, the full variable domain is GAGVSQSPRYKVTKRGQDVALRCDPISGHVSLYWYRQALGQGPEFLTYFNYEAQQDKSGLPNDRFSAERPEGSISTLTIQRTEQRDSAMYRCASSLGGQPNEKLFFGSGTQLSVL.

This chain joins TRBV5-1 and TRBJ2-3; 8 bases are a match to TRBD2. Losses at the gene ends were 2 bases for V and 1 base for J; bases not matched to a gene: 3. This CDR3 is 15 amino acids long. The germline gives CDR1 SGHRS, CDR2 YFSETQ. The CDR3 DNA sequence: TGCGCCAGCAGCTTCAGCGGGAGTGGCACAGATACGCAGTATTTT. Translating gives CASSFSGSGTDTQYF.

The chain recombines TRBV5-1 with TRBJ1-4; possibly TRBD1 for D (6 bases). Per germline, CDR1 SGHRS and CDR2 YFSETQ. This CDR3 has 15 residues. Trimming left V 4 bases short and J 4 bases short, with 14 bases between. For the CDR3, the DNA is TGCGCCAGCAGCGACCCACAGGGAGGTAATGAAAAACTGTTTTTT. This translates into CASSDPQGGNEKLFF.

The J gene is TRBJ2-3, the V gene TRBV30, with a possible D match to TRBD2 (6 bases). The V and J ends lost 0 bases and 4 bases respectively, with 11 bases between them. The CDR3 covers 14 residues. Germline V CDR1 and CDR2: GTSNPN, SVGIG (reference sequence). DNA of the CDR3: TGTGCCTGGAGTGTACTGGGGGGATCAGATACGCAGTATTTT. It encodes CAWSVLGGSDTQYF.

The chain has TRBV9 and TRBJ2-3, with 9 bases that match TRBD2. CDR3 length: 16 residues. The germline V gene encodes CDR1 SGDLS and CDR2 YYNGEE. V lost 0 bases to trimming and J lost 5 bases; unmatched junction nucleotides: 7. The CDR3 is CASSVAGQTSGDTQYF. The CDR3 DNA reads as TGTGCCAGCAGCGTAGCAGGCCAGACTAGCGGAGATACGCAGTATTTT.

This chain uses TRBV7-6 with TRBJ1-1; D is possibly TRBD1 (5 bases). There are 14 residues in the CDR3. The germline CDR1 and CDR2 sequences are SGHVS and FNYEAQ. Trimming took 0 bases from V and 7 from J, leaving 12 bases between them. The CDR3 DNA is TGTGCCAGCAGCTTAGCGGGGGTCGGGGGTGAAGCTTTCTTT. Translation: CASSLAGVGGEAFF.

The chain is built from TRBV5-5 and TRBJ1-4, with D perhaps TRBD1 (6 bases). There are 14 residues in the CDR3. Germline V gene data show CDR1 as SGHKS and CDR2 as YYEKEE (reference sequence). The V gene lost 0 bases and the J gene lost 5 bases, with 8 bases spanning the gap. The DNA for the CDR3 is TGTGCCAGCAGCTTGGGACAGGAGAATGAAAAACTGTTTTTT. Translation: CASSLGQENEKLFF.

The gene calls are TRBV14 and TRBJ1-2; tentative D call: TRBD1 (6 bases). Trimming shortened V by 6 bases and J by 5 bases, and 19 bases separated the two germline ends. Germline V gene data show CDR1 as SGHDN and CDR2 as FVKESK. This CDR3 is 15 amino acids long. The CDR3 region is CASSPPTGGNYGYTF. CDR3 nucleotides: TGTGCCAGCAGTCCCCCGACAGGTGGTAATTATGGCTACACCTTC.

The rearrangement uses TRBV6-5 and TRBJ1-2; D is unclear. Germline V gene data show CDR1 as MNHEY and CDR2 as SVGAGI. CDR3 size: 13 residues. V was clipped by 6 bases and J by 1 base, with 9 bases between them. The DNA of the CDR3 is TGTGCCAGCAGGAGCGACGGTAACTATGGCTACACCTTC. Amino acid sequence: CASRSDGNYGYTF.

V is TRBV18 and J is TRBJ1-5; tentative D call: TRBD1 (5 bases). Germline V gives CDR1 KGHSH, CDR2 LQKENI. V dropped 4 bases and J dropped 2 bases, with 9 bases sitting between them. The length of the CDR3 is 14 residues. This CDR3 reads CASSQGIGNQPQHF. The CDR3 DNA is TGTGCCAGCTCACAGGGGATAGGCAATCAGCCCCAGCATTTT.

This sequence joins TRBV9 and TRBJ2-2; 7 nucleotides agree with TRBD1. Germline CDR1 SGDLS, CDR2 YYNGEE. Trimming cost V 0 bases and J 4 bases; bases outside gene matches: 0. The CDR3 has 14 residues. CDR3 DNA sequence: TGTGCCAGCAGCGTAGGACAGGGCACCGGGGAGCTGTTTTTT. Amino acid sequence: CASSVGQGTGELFF.